A selection of T cell receptor beta chains follows, all from one sample in a study of breast tumors, draining lymph nodes, adjacent tissues. TCRdb reprocessed the multiplex PCR reads via MiXCR and lists one record per CDR3 protein. The sample consists of some 150,000 distinct CDR3 sequences, approximately 20% of them appearing once. Sequenced input: axillary lymph node tissue. These receptors were collected from a female donor with breast cancer. Some clones in this sample may be carry-over from other donors' samples. CDR3s leave out the opening cysteine and the closing phenylalanine or tryptophan.

TRBV9	TRBJ2-5	ASSVDSGAGETQY
TRBV18	TRBJ2-6	ASSPLGGVGANVLT
TRBV7-2	TRBJ2-7	ASSRDPGHRIYEQY
TRBV28	TRBJ1-4	ASSQQGTNEKLF
TRBV20-1	TRBJ2-5	SASGGSPPWRETQY
TRBV28	TRBJ2-3	ASLAGVTDTQY
TRBV19	TRBJ2-7	ASSRDLGPYEQY
TRBV29-1	TRBJ2-7	SVDVAGGRPYEQY
TRBV9	TRBJ1-3	ASSASGNTIY
TRBV4-1	TRBJ2-5	ASSHALSWETQY
TRBV5-4	TRBJ1-6	ASSFPGSSPLH
TRBV2	TRBJ2-7	ASTGDSRGQY
TRBV5-4	TRBJ2-2	ASTGTSGSITGELF
TRBV6-5	TRBJ2-1	ASSYEDQNEQF
TRBV7-2	TRBJ2-7	ASSLLGLAAYEQY
TRBV6-2/TRBV6-3	TRBJ2-5	ASSYWTDQETQY
TRBV6-1	TRBJ2-2	ASIRTSGTGELF
TRBV11-3	TRBJ2-5	ASSSRGRIAETQY
TRBV7-2	TRBJ2-4	ASSQSFGQGQNIQY
TRBV11-2	TRBJ2-2	ASSLQPATGELF